Below, 11 T cell receptor beta chains from the same sample are listed, as sequenced in a study of naive and memory T cell subsets. Study observations and caveats: Possibly reflecting memory cells re-expressing CD45RA, a few larger clonotypes occurred in naive repertoires, especially CD8.

The beta constant-region primer was an equimolar mix of two oligonucleotides covering TRBC1 and TRBC2. Ligated cDNA was amplified by four rounds of PCR with nested alpha and beta constant-region primers and SP2. TCRdb used MiXCR to reprocess the UMI-ligation and nested PCR reads, holding one entry per CDR3 protein. The table lists 150,000 or so distinct CDR3 sequences, 22% of them singletons. Their recognized antigens are unknown. The sequencing sample was made of naive CD4+ T cells from blood. The origin of the receptors is a human donor in good health.

V gene TRBV9 combines with J gene TRBJ2-2; 8 nucleotides agree with TRBD2. CDR1 is SGDLS and CDR2 is YYNGEE in the germline V gene. This CDR3 spans 16 amino acids. Trimming cost V 4 bases and J 4 bases; bases outside gene matches: 9. For the CDR3, the DNA is TGTGCCAGCAGCAAACCGGGACTAGATTTCACCGGGGAGCTGTTTTTT. It codes for CASSKPGLDFTGELFF.

This clonotype was seen a few times. The chain is built from TRBV9 and TRBJ2-1, with a weak D call TRBD2 (5 bases). V gave up 0 bases and J gave up 7 bases, with 11 bases separating them. Germline V gene sequence: CDR1 SGDLS, CDR2 YYNGEE. The CDR3 length is 14 residues. CDR3 sequence (DNA): TGTGCCAGCAGCGTAGGCGGGTCCGGTAATGAGCAGTTCTTC. It encodes CASSVGGSGNEQFF.

The chain is built from TRBV30 and TRBJ2-1; TRBD2 matches at 10 bases. The CDR3 covers 18 residues. Germline assignment: CDR1 GTSNPN and CDR2 SVGIG (reference sequence). V lost 0 bases, J lost 6 bases, and 14 bases stayed unmatched. CDR3 protein: CAWSVRMSGRAFSNEQFF. The CDR3 bases are TGTGCCTGGAGTGTACGGATGAGCGGGAGGGCCTTTTCCAATGAGCAGTTCTTC.

This clonotype was found a few times. The chain carries TRBV7-8 and TRBJ1-1; 7 bases fit TRBD1. The CDR3 sequence is 15 residues long. Germline trimming cut 5 bases from V and 2 bases from J; bases unmatched to any gene: 8. Germline V CDR1 and CDR2: SGHVS, FQNEAQ. The CDR3 region is CASSRQGIINTEAFF. DNA for the CDR3: TGTGCCAGCAGCCGACAGGGAATCATAAACACTGAAGCTTTCTTT.

The J gene is TRBJ2-3, the V gene TRBV24-1; D remains ambiguous. Germline CDR1 reads KGHDR; CDR2 reads SFDVKD. Deletions cut 6 bases from V and 0 bases from J, with 15 bases between. The CDR3 runs 16 residues. CDR3 in DNA: TGTGCCACCAGTTCGTACAGCATCGCTAGCACAGATACGCAGTATTTT. Its protein product is CATSSYSIASTDTQYF.

This clonotype was observed many times. The chain couples TRBV11-2 to TRBJ2-1; a weak D match, TRBD1 (5 bases). Germline V gives CDR1 SGHAT, CDR2 FQNNGV. The CDR3 is 14 amino acids. V was clipped by 0 bases and J by 10 bases, with 13 bases between them. The CDR3 loop is CASSLDGRTGEQFF. In DNA, the CDR3 is TGTGCCAGCAGCTTAGATGGGCGTACAGGCGAGCAGTTCTTC.

The V gene is TRBV5-4, the J gene TRBJ2-6; TRBD1 matches at 9 bases. Germline-derived CDR1 and CDR2 are SGHNT and YYREEE (reference sequence). The CDR3 extends over 17 amino acids. J gave up 1 base and V 10 bases, and 12 bases lay outside the gene matches. Here the CDR3 reads CAEGSRTGASGANVLTF. CDR3 coding DNA: TGTGCCGAAGGATCCAGGACAGGGGCATCTGGGGCCAACGTCCTGACTTTC.

V and J are TRBV4-3 and TRBJ2-3; 12 bases agree with TRBD1. CDR1 is LGHNA and CDR2 is YSLEER in the germline V gene. Trimming removed 0 bases from V and 5 bases from J; junction bases left unmatched: 9. The CDR3 runs to 18 residues. CDR3 in DNA: TGCGCCAGCAGCCAAGATAGCCCGGGACAGGGGGCAATAGATACGCAGTATTTT. It yields the protein CASSQDSPGQGAIDTQYF.

This clonotype appeared many times. The chain employs TRBV29-1 and TRBJ2-3; 12 bases align to TRBD2. Germline V gives CDR1 SQVTM, CDR2 ANQGSEA. This CDR3 region has 14 residues. Trimming cost V 2 bases and J 7 bases; bases outside gene matches: 4. This chain's CDR3 is CSVETSGRLNTQYF. CDR3 nucleotides: TGCAGCGTTGAAACTAGCGGGAGGCTGAATACGCAGTATTTT.

V usage is TRBV9 and J usage is TRBJ2-3, with TRBD2 as a possible D gene (5 bases). The germline V gene has CDR1 SGDLS and CDR2 YYNGEE. V lost 2 bases and J lost 3, with 10 bases in between. The CDR3 contains 14 residues. CDR3 DNA sequence: TGTGCCAGCAGCGTGGGAGTAAGGACAGATACGCAGTATTTT. It yields the protein CASSVGVRTDTQYF.

The chain joins TRBV29-1 to TRBJ2-3; D remains ambiguous. CDR1 is SQVTM and CDR2 is ANQGSEA in the germline V gene. The CDR3 spans 13 residues. The V end lost 4 bases, the J end lost 2 bases, and 10 bases lay between the germline ends. The CDR3 reads CSVAQAHTDTQYF. The CDR3 DNA sequence: TGCAGCGTTGCCCAGGCGCACACAGATACGCAGTATTTT.